These 32 T cell receptor beta chains originate from one sample sequenced in a study of Ad26.COV2.S vaccination and SARS-CoV-2 variants (dated by TCRdb to 2020 to 2023). Library preparation was by the immunoSEQ multiplex PCR assay. TCRdb retrieved this table from immuneACCESS and kept in-frame rearrangements only. Not all clones are present; in checked studies, unresolved V genes account for under half, and no reason is known for the remainder. The sample contains roughly 350,000 clones, roughly 91% of them found a single time. The ten biggest clones cover around 3.5% of the sample. The treatment or condition label of this sample denotes: some 19 received Ad26.COV2.S at low or high dose, single or two shots; roughly 5 received placebo; per-sample allocation not given. For vaccine and placebo recipients, the sequenced repertoires came from samples collected on day 63 after the first injection. The sequenced sample was peripheral blood, obtained in a trial of Ad26.COV2.S vaccine versus placebo. Receptors were obtained from a person aged 18-60 years who received the Ad26.COV2.S COVID-19 vaccine or a placebo.

J is TRBJ2-1 and V is TRBV12-5; D may be TRBD1 or TRBD2 (5 bases each). V was clipped by 2 bases and J by 4 bases, with 18 bases between them. The V gene's germline CDR1 is LGHNT and CDR2 FRNRAP. The CDR3 has 17 amino acids. The CDR3 here is CASGLLSRGVIYNEQFF. The CDR3 coding sequence is TGTGCTAGTGGTTTGCTTAGCCGAGGGGTTATTTACAATGAGCAGTTCTTC.

This clone was seen a single time. The chain couples TRBV3-1 (or the pseudogene TRBV3-2) to TRBJ1-4; D call uncertain. Germline V lookup: CDR1 LGHDT, CDR2 YNNKEL (reference sequence). The CDR3 loop spans 15 amino acids. V lost 1 base and J lost 3, with 9 bases in between. The CDR3 is CASSQGWTPNEKLFF. The DNA of the CDR3 is TGTGCCAGCAGCCAAGGGTGGACTCCTAATGAAAAACTGTTTTTT.

V gene TRBV5-1 combines with J gene TRBJ2-7, with 10 bases fitting TRBD1. The CDR3 contains 14 residues. V lost 3 bases, J lost 7 bases, and 7 bases stayed unmatched. Germline loops: CDR1 SGHRS, CDR2 YFSETQ. CDR3 coding DNA: TGCGCCAGCAGCTCCGGGACAGGGGAATCGGAGCAGTACTTC. It encodes CASSSGTGESEQYF. The whole variable domain, remainder taken from reference TRBV5-1 and TRBJ2-7, is KAGVTQTPRYLIKTRGQQVTLSCSPISGHRSVSWYQQTPGQGLQFLFEYFSETQRNKGNFPGRFSGRQFSNSRSEMNVSTLELGDSALYLCASSSGTGESEQYFGPGTRLTVT.

The J gene is TRBJ2-1, the V gene TRBV27; 9 positions match TRBD2. The length of the CDR3 is 15 residues. Germline V lookup: CDR1 MNHEY, CDR2 SMNVEV (reference sequence). With V trimmed by 5 bases and J by 7 bases, 9 bases remained unmatched. The CDR3 here is CASSPGTSRRNEQFF. CDR3 in DNA: TGTGCCAGCAGTCCGGGGACTAGCAGGAGGAATGAGCAGTTCTTC.

This clone turned up a few times. This sample also contains other DNA sequences that code for the same CDR3. The V gene is TRBV30, the J gene TRBJ1-1; tentatively, D is TRBD1 (6 bases). V lost 0 bases and J lost 0, with 8 bases in between. This CDR3 comprises 14 residues. Looked up from germline, CDR1 is GTSNPN and CDR2 is SVGIG (reference sequence). The CDR3: CAWSVTGMNTEAFF. The CDR3 DNA sequence: TGTGCCTGGAGTGTAACAGGGATGAACACTGAAGCTTTCTTT. Looking up the rest from reference TRBV30 and TRBJ1-1 gives the full variable domain: SQTIHQWPATLVQPVGSPLSLECTVEGTSNPNLYWYRQAAGRGLQLLFYSVGIGQISSEVPQNLSASRPQDRQFILSSKKLLLSDSGFYLCAWSVTGMNTEAFFGQGTRLTVV.

The rearrangement uses TRBV5-4 and TRBJ2-5; 14 bases match TRBD2. The germline V gene has CDR1 SGHNT and CDR2 YYREEE (reference sequence). The CDR3 is 17 amino acids. Unmatched junction bases numbered 10, after V lost 4 bases and J lost 5 bases. The CDR3 loop reads CASSPGTSGGTMETQYF. The DNA for the CDR3 is TGTGCCAGCAGCCCCGGGACTAGCGGGGGTACGATGGAGACCCAGTACTTC. Together with reference TRBV5-4 and TRBJ2-5, the CDR3 gives the full variable domain: ETGVTQSPTHLIKTRGQQVTLRCSSQSGHNTVSWYQQALGQGPQFIFQYYREEENGRGNFPPRFSGLQFPNYSSELNVNALELDDSALYLCASSPGTSGGTMETQYFGPGTRLLVL.

This chain uses TRBV6-5 with TRBJ2-4; 8 bases match TRBD1. CDR1 is MNHEY, CDR2 SVGAGI, per germline. The CDR3 length is 13 residues. Germline trimming cut 6 bases from V and 3 bases from J; bases unmatched to any gene: 1. The DNA for the CDR3 is TGTGCCAGCAGCAGGGGGCGCAAAAACATTCAGTACTTC. It encodes CASSRGRKNIQYF.

The V call is TRBV5-8, the J call TRBJ1-4; perhaps TRBD1 as D (5 bases). CDR1 and CDR2 from the germline V gene are SGHTS and YDEGEE. Trimming pared 0 bases from V and 7 bases from J, leaving 13 bases between. CDR3 length: 15 residues. CDR3 region: CASSLVAGTGEKLFF. The CDR3 nucleotides are TGTGCCAGCAGCTTGGTTGCGGGGACGGGTGAAAAACTGTTTTTT.

The V gene is TRBV5-1, the J gene TRBJ1-1; perhaps TRBD1 as D (6 bases). Trimming stripped 4 bases from V and 5 bases from J, with 9 bases between. CDR1 and CDR2 from the germline V gene are SGHRS and YFSETQ. This CDR3 is built from 12 residues. The CDR3 DNA reads as TGCGCCAGCAGCCTAGGGACAACTGAAGCTTTCTTT. It translates to CASSLGTTEAFF. The whole variable domain, remainder taken from reference TRBV5-1 and TRBJ1-1, is KAGVTQTPRYLIKTRGQQVTLSCSPISGHRSVSWYQQTPGQGLQFLFEYFSETQRNKGNFPGRFSGRQFSNSRSEMNVSTLELGDSALYLCASSLGTTEAFFGQGTRLTVV.

This clone was seen a single time. This chain connects TRBV5-1 to TRBJ2-2, with 8 bases aligning to TRBD2. V lost 4 bases, J lost 0 bases, and 11 bases stayed unmatched. This CDR3 comprises 18 residues. CDR1 is SGHRS and CDR2 is YFSETQ in the germline V gene. CDR3 DNA: TGCGCCAGCAGCCGCCTCTGGAGCGGGGGCGCGAACACCGGGGAGCTGTTTTTT. Translating gives CASSRLWSGGANTGELFF. Full variable domain (rest looked up from reference TRBV5-1 and TRBJ2-2): KAGVTQTPRYLIKTRGQQVTLSCSPISGHRSVSWYQQTPGQGLQFLFEYFSETQRNKGNFPGRFSGRQFSNSRSEMNVSTLELGDSALYLCASSRLWSGGANTGELFFGEGSRLTVL.

CDR3 amino acids: CASSQTMGQGRSPLHF. In nucleotides, the CDR3 is TGCGCCAGCAGCCAAACCATGGGACAGGGTAGATCACCCCTCCACTTT. The chain uses TRBV4-1 and TRBJ1-6, with 9 bases fitting TRBD1. Germline CDR1 is MGHRA and CDR2 is YSYEKL. V lost 2 bases and J lost 10; bases outside the gene matches: 9. This CDR3 spans 16 amino acids.

The V call is TRBV29-1, the J call TRBJ2-2; D gene unclear. The CDR3 totals 13 residues. Trimming stripped 4 bases from V and 1 base from J, with 7 bases between. The germline V gene encodes CDR1 SQVTM and CDR2 ANQGSEA. This CDR3 is CSVGGLNTGELFF. CDR3 nucleotide sequence: TGCAGCGTTGGGGGTCTGAACACCGGGGAGCTGTTTTTT.

The chain couples TRBV15 to TRBJ1-6, with D possibly matching TRBD1 (5 bases). Trimming removed 4 bases at V and 3 bases at J, with 13 bases between. CDR1 is LNHNV, CDR2 YYDKDF, per germline (reference sequence). The CDR3 loop spans 16 amino acids. The CDR3 DNA reads as TGTGCCACCAGCAACCTCGGGGGGGTCTATAATTCACCCCTCCACTTT. This encodes CATSNLGGVYNSPLHF.

This sequence joins TRBV25-1 and TRBJ2-1, with 8 bases identical to TRBD1. The CDR3 loop spans 16 amino acids. Unmatched junction bases numbered 3, after V lost 2 bases and J lost 0 bases. Germline V CDR1 and CDR2: MGHDK, SYGVNS. The CDR3, as DNA: TGTGCCAGCAGTGAACGGGACAGGAGCTCCTACAATGAGCAGTTCTTC. This gives the protein CASSERDRSSYNEQFF.

The chain couples TRBV5-1 to TRBJ1-2, with D possibly TRBD1 on 5 matching bases. Germline CDR1 and CDR2: SGHRS and YFSETQ. Trimming removed 4 bases at V and 4 bases at J, with 14 bases between. The CDR3 spans 14 residues. This CDR3 reads CASSPRDGSYGYTF. The CDR3, as DNA: TGCGCCAGCAGCCCTAGGGACGGCTCCTATGGCTACACCTTC.

The genes are TRBV4-1 and TRBJ2-4, with 11 bases identical to TRBD1. The CDR3 runs to 19 residues. After removal of 0 bases from V and 1 base from J, the junction contained 8 bases not matched to a gene. CDR1 is MGHRA, CDR2 YSYEKL, per germline. This chain's CDR3 is CASSQDRGQGAGAKNIQYF. The CDR3, as DNA: TGCGCCAGCAGCCAAGATCGTGGACAGGGGGCGGGGGCCAAAAACATTCAGTACTTC.

The chain combines TRBV9 with TRBJ1-2; D perhaps matches TRBD1 (6 bases). Per the germline V gene, CDR1 is SGDLS and CDR2 is YYNGEE. Trimming took off 2 bases at V and 1 base at J, with 21 bases between the two ends. This CDR3 is built from 18 residues. Here the CDR3 reads CASSVADSRIGVNYGYTF. In nucleotides, the CDR3 is TGTGCCAGCAGCGTGGCGGACAGCCGAATTGGCGTTAACTATGGCTACACCTTC.

The rearrangement uses TRBV9 and TRBJ1-5, with no clear D. Germline V CDR1 and CDR2: SGDLS, YYNGEE. V lost 6 bases to trimming and J lost 8 bases, with 18 bases between them. The CDR3 runs 14 residues. CDR3 residues: CASNPDGLLEPQHF. The CDR3 DNA follows: TGTGCCAGCAACCCGGACGGGTTGCTCGAGCCCCAGCATTTT.

The chain recombines TRBV4-1 with TRBJ1-1; D is possibly TRBD1 (6 bases). Germline CDR1 is MGHRA and CDR2 is YSYEKL. The length of the CDR3 is 16 residues. The V end was cut by 2 bases, the J end by 1 base, with 14 bases between. CDR3: CASSQPQGYENTEAFF. CDR3 coding DNA: TGCGCCAGCAGCCAACCACAGGGATACGAGAACACTGAAGCTTTCTTT.

This clone has just one count. This chain uses TRBV6-4 with TRBJ1-2, with D possibly TRBD1 on 6 matching bases. CDR3 length equals 15 residues. Trimming left V 2 bases short and J 4 bases short, with 14 bases between. Germline CDR1 and CDR2: MRHNA and SNTAGT. The DNA of the CDR3 is TGTGCCAGCAGTGACGCCCCTAGGGGGACCTATGGCTACACCTTC. Its protein is CASSDAPRGTYGYTF.

The rearrangement joins TRBV6-5 to TRBJ2-7; D call uncertain. Trimming left V 0 bases short and J 2 bases short, with 11 bases between. The CDR3 has 15 residues. The germline V gene has CDR1 MNHEY and CDR2 SVGAGI. The CDR3 spells CASSYSPYQPYEQYF. CDR3 bases: TGTGCCAGCAGTTACTCGCCGTACCAACCCTACGAGCAGTACTTC.

CDR3 sequence (DNA): TGCGCCAGCAATGGGGGGCCCCAAGAGACCCAGTACTTC. The encoded protein is CASNGGPQETQYF. The chain couples TRBV5-1 to TRBJ2-5, with D perhaps matching TRBD1 or TRBD2 (6 bases each). The CDR3 extends over 13 amino acids. The ends were cut back, 6 bases at V and 1 base at J, with 10 bases in the middle. Germline CDR1 reads SGHRS; CDR2 reads YFSETQ.

V and J are TRBV5-1 and TRBJ1-2; TRBD1 might be the D (6 bases). The V gene's germline CDR1 is SGHRS and CDR2 YFSETQ. The CDR3 extends over 16 amino acids. Deletions cut 3 bases from V and 3 bases from J, with 18 bases between. The CDR3 here is CASSSHRGAGDYGYTF. CDR3 in DNA: TGCGCCAGCAGCTCGCACCGAGGGGCAGGGGACTATGGCTACACCTTC. Supplemented by reference TRBV5-1 and TRBJ1-2, the full variable domain reads KAGVTQTPRYLIKTRGQQVTLSCSPISGHRSVSWYQQTPGQGLQFLFEYFSETQRNKGNFPGRFSGRQFSNSRSEMNVSTLELGDSALYLCASSSHRGAGDYGYTFGSGTRLTVV.

The rearrangement uses TRBV19 and TRBJ1-5; 7 bases match TRBD1. Germline-derived CDR1 and CDR2 are LNHDA and SQIVND (reference sequence). The CDR3 loop spans 15 amino acids. With 7 bases clipped from V and 6 bases from J, the junction kept 12 bases outside the gene matches. The CDR3 region has the DNA TGTGCCAGTACCACCGGACAGGCGTCGGGTCAGCCCCAGCATTTT. Amino acid sequence: CASTTGQASGQPQHF.

V and J are TRBV6-2 or TRBV6-3 and TRBJ2-1, with 9 positions matching TRBD2. Germline V gene lookup returns CDR1 MNHEY and CDR2 SVGEGT. Losses at the gene ends were 6 bases for V and 9 bases for J; bases not matched to a gene: 9. The CDR3 totals 14 residues. The CDR3 is CASSPRGGEVEQFF. The CDR3 region has the DNA TGTGCCAGCAGCCCTCGCGGGGGGGAGGTTGAGCAGTTCTTC.

The V gene is TRBV7-9, the J gene TRBJ1-1; D gene unclear. CDR1 and CDR2 (germline): SEHNR, FQNEAQ (reference sequence). Deletions cut 4 bases from V and 2 bases from J, with 14 bases between. The CDR3 consists of 15 residues. DNA for the CDR3: TGTGCCAGCAGCTACGGAAGATGGTCCAACACTGAAGCTTTCTTT. This codes for CASSYGRWSNTEAFF.

The chain has TRBV29-1 and TRBJ1-4, with a tentative D call TRBD1 (5 bases). V gave up 7 bases and J gave up 4 bases, with 13 bases separating them. This CDR3 is 13 amino acids long. CDR1 and CDR2 from the germline V gene are SQVTM and ANQGSEA. Written as DNA, the CDR3 is TGCAGCGCTAATACAGGTTTTAATGAAAAACTGTTTTTT. Encoded protein: CSANTGFNEKLFF.

The V and J genes are TRBV4-3 and TRBJ1-1; unclear D gene. In germline, CDR1 is LGHNA, CDR2 YSLEER. The CDR3 extends over 15 amino acids. The ends were cut back, 0 bases at V and 1 base at J, with 9 bases in the middle. Written as DNA, the CDR3 is TGCGCCAGCAGCCAAGATGCTCCAGGGAACACTGAAGCTTTCTTT. Amino acid sequence: CASSQDAPGNTEAFF.

The chain combines TRBV4-2 with TRBJ1-2, with a tentative D call TRBD1 (5 bases). This CDR3 is built from 15 residues. Deletions cut 0 bases from V and 3 bases from J, with 11 bases between. Germline assignment: CDR1 LGHNA and CDR2 YNFKEQ. This chain's CDR3 is CASSQEGGAHYGYTF. The CDR3 DNA follows: TGTGCCAGCAGCCAAGAGGGCGGGGCCCACTATGGCTACACCTTC.

The gene calls are TRBV5-4 and TRBJ1-2; D might be TRBD1 (5 bases). V gave up 0 bases and J gave up 1 base, with 19 bases separating them. From germline, CDR1 is SGHNT and CDR2 YYREEE (reference sequence). This CDR3 contains 18 residues. CDR3 sequence: CASSLGGGQGEVNYGYTF. CDR3 in DNA: TGTGCCAGCAGCTTGGGGGGTGGGCAGGGTGAGGTTAACTATGGCTACACCTTC.

The chain links TRBV9 to TRBJ1-2; a possible D gene is TRBD1 (5 bases). CDR3 length equals 14 residues. V was clipped by 0 bases and J by 0 bases, with 6 bases between them. The V gene's germline CDR1 is SGDLS and CDR2 YYNGEE. CDR3 coding DNA: TGTGCCAGCAGCGTAGGGGGGGCTAACTATGGCTACACCTTC. Amino acid sequence: CASSVGGANYGYTF.

This rearrangement joins TRBV7-2 to TRBJ1-2; D not resolved. This CDR3 is built from 14 residues. CDR1 is SGHTA, CDR2 FQGNSA, per germline. V dropped 4 bases and J dropped 3 bases, with 12 bases sitting between them. This CDR3 reads CASSSEPGDYGYTF. CDR3 DNA sequence: TGTGCCAGCAGCTCGGAGCCCGGAGACTATGGCTACACCTTC.